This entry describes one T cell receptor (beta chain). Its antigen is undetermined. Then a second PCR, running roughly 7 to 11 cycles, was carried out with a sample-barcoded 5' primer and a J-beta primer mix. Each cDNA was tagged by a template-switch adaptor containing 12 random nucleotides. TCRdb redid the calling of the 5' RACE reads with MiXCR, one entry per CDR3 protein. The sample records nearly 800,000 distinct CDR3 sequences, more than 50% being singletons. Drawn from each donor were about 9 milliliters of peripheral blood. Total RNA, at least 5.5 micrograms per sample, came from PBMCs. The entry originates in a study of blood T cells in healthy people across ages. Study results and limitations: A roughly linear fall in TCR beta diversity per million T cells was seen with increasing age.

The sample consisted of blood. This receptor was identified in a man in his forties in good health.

CDR3 region: CASSLVPGLADHYEQYF. The CDR3 DNA follows: TGCGCCAGCAGCTTGGTCCCGGGACTAGCGGATCACTACGAGCAGTACTTC. The chain combines TRBV5-1 with TRBJ2-7; 11 bases fit TRBD2. This CDR3 comprises 17 residues. Germline assignment: CDR1 SGHRS and CDR2 YFSETQ. With V trimmed by 0 bases and J by 3 bases, 8 bases remained unmatched.